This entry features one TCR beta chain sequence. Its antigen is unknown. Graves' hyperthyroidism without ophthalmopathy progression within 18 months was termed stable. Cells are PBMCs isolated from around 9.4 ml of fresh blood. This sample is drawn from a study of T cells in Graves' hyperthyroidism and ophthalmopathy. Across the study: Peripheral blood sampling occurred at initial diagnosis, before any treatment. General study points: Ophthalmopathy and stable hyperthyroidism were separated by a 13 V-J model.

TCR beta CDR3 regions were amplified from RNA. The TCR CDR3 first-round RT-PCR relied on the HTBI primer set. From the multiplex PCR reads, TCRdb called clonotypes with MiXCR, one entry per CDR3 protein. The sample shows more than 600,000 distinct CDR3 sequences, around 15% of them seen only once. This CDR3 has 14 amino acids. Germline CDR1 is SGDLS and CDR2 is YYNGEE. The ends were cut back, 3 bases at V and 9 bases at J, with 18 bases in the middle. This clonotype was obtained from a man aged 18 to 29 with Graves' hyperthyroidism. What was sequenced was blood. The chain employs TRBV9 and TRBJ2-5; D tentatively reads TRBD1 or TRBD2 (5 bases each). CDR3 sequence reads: CASSGRDGSAAQYF. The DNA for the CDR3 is TGTGCCAGCAGCGGCCGGGACGGCTCCGCGGCCCAGTACTTC.